Given below is one T cell receptor beta chain in context. Trimming pared 7 bases from V and 5 bases from J, leaving 17 bases between. Germline CDR1 is SGHTA and CDR2 is FQGNSA. The CDR3 totals 14 residues. The entry originates in a study of T cells in Graves' hyperthyroidism and ophthalmopathy. Criteria for exclusion of patients were uncontrolled infection, other autoimmune disease, pregnancy or lactation. RNA transcripts yielded amplified TCR beta CDR3 regions. In the first-round RT-PCR of the TCR CDR3, the HTBI primer set was used. TCRdb processed the multiplex PCR reads anew with MiXCR; each CDR3 protein has one entry. The sample holds hundreds of thousands of distinct CDR3 sequences, roughly 40% seen once.

J is TRBJ2-5 and V is TRBV7-2; D is perhaps TRBD2 (6 bases). Sequencing used blood. The sequence was collected from a young man with Graves' hyperthyroidism. CDR3 sequence: CASTSLGSRETQYF. The CDR3 DNA follows: TGTGCCAGCACCTCACTCGGGAGTCGGGAGACCCAGTACTTC.